The rows below give T cell receptor beta chains drawn from one sample of a study of Graves' ophthalmopathy and Graves' hyperthyroidism. TCRdb redid the calling of the multiplex PCR reads with MiXCR, one entry per CDR3 protein. The sample records approximately 150,000 distinct CDR3 sequences, roughly 36% being singletons. The sample was peripheral blood. Receptor source: a man younger than 40 with Graves' ophthalmopathy. Both conserved end residues are part of each CDR3. D genes are given only for firm matches. Rows may omit the clone size; those that give it use once, few, many or a size class.

TRBJ2-7 | many | TRBV6-2/TRBV6-3 | TRBD1 | CASTPSRDRGHEQYF | TGTGCCAGCACTCCGTCCCGGGACAGGGGCCACGAGCAGTACTTC
TRBJ2-3 | many | TRBV6-1 | TRBD1 | CASSDRDRGTDTQYF | TGTGCCAGCAGTGATCGGGACAGGGGCACAGATACGCAGTATTTT
TRBJ2-6 | many | TRBV12-3/TRBV12-4 | NA | CASSLGVFWGRSGSGANVLTF | TGTGCCAGCAGTTTAGGAGTATTCTGGGGCAGGTCGGGGTCTGGGGCCAACGTCCTGACTTTC
TRBJ1-5 | NA | TRBV6-1 | NA | CASSVRENQPQHF | TGTGCCAGCAGCGTGAGAGAAAATCAGCCCCAGCATTTT
TRBJ1-1 | many | TRBV7-3 | NA | CASSLGENTEAFF | TGTGCCAGCAGCCTTGGAGAGAACACTGAAGCTTTCTTT
TRBJ1-1 | NA | TRBV12-3/TRBV12-4 | NA | CASSPFGYKADRTEAFF | TGTGCCAGCAGCCCGTTTGGGTACAAGGCAGACCGCACTGAAGCTTTCTTT
TRBJ2-6 | NA | TRBV20-1 | NA | CSAREAAAAVLTF | TGCAGTGCTAGAGAGGCAGCTGCCGCGGTCCTGACTTTC
TRBJ2-5 | many | TRBV27 | TRBD2 | CASSFLGRQGTQYF | TGTGCCAGCAGTTTTCTCGGGAGGCAAGGGACCCAGTACTTC
TRBJ1-1 | many | TRBV6-5 | NA | CASSYSAGWTEAFF | TGTGCCAGCAGTTACTCCGCAGGGTGGACTGAAGCTTTCTTT
TRBJ2-5 | many | TRBV28 | NA | CASEGAGGHQETQYF | TGTGCCAGCGAAGGGGCTGGAGGGCACCAAGAGACCCAGTACTTC
TRBJ2-7 | NA | TRBV9 | NA | CASSTGNDYEQYF | TGTGCCAGCAGTACCGGGAATGACTACGAGCAGTACTTC
TRBJ1-5 | many | TRBV27 | NA | CASSSLDGGDYQPQHF | TGTGCCAGCAGTTCTTTGGATGGGGGTGACTATCAGCCCCAGCATTTT
TRBJ1-1 | many | TRBV20-1 | NA | CSGNRDWDTEAFF | TGCAGTGGTAACCGGGACTGGGACACTGAAGCTTTCTTT
TRBJ2-7 | many | TRBV7-8 | TRBD1 | CASSLRTGGLYEQYF | TGTGCCAGCAGCTTACGGACAGGGGGTTTGTACGAGCAGTACTTC
TRBJ2-5 | few | TRBV2 | NA | CASSVPSSKETQYF | TGTGCCAGCAGTGTCCCCTCTAGCAAAGAGACCCAGTACTTC
TRBJ2-4 | once | TRBV28 | NA | CASSLVGKNIQYF | TGTGCCAGCAGTTTAGTTGGCAAAAACATTCAGTACTTC
TRBJ1-5 | many | TRBV28 | NA | CASSLYSAIYQPQHF | TGTGCCAGCAGTTTATACTCGGCCATCTATCAGCCCCAGCATTTT
TRBJ2-7 | NA | TRBV20-1 | NA | CSAKSWPAATYEQYF | TGCAGTGCGAAAAGTTGGCCAGCGGCAACCTACGAGCAGTACTTC
TRBJ1-2 | many | TRBV7-8 | NA | CASLTEGDGYTF | TGTGCCAGCCTCACGGAGGGGGATGGCTACACCTTC
TRBJ1-5 | many | TRBV4-1 | NA | CASSQEGGMPQHF | TGCGCCAGCAGCCAAGAGGGGGGTATGCCCCAGCATTTT
TRBJ2-5 | NA | TRBV28 | TRBD1 | CASSSQGAWETQYF | TGTGCCAGCAGTTCGCAGGGGGCATGGGAGACCCAGTACTTC
TRBJ2-7 | many | TRBV20-1 | TRBD1 | CSARLGQSSSYEQYF | TGCAGTGCTAGATTGGGACAGAGTAGCTCCTACGAGCAGTACTTC
TRBJ2-7 | many | TRBV7-3 | NA | CASSADRWGEQYF | TGTGCCAGCAGCGCTGATCGATGGGGCGAGCAGTACTTC
TRBJ2-2 | many | TRBV15 | NA | CATSRRSGELFF | TGTGCCACCAGTAGGCGGTCCGGGGAGCTGTTTTTT
TRBJ1-2 | NA | TRBV12-3/TRBV12-4 | NA | CASSLAGLPYTF | TGTGCCAGCAGTTTAGCTGGCTTACCCTACACCTTC
TRBJ2-5 | many | TRBV13 | NA | CASNRRTQETQYF | TGTGCCAGCAACCGACGAACCCAAGAGACCCAGTACTTC
TRBJ1-5 | few | TRBV7-2 | NA | CASSLARSTQPQHF | TGTGCCAGCAGCTTAGCGCGCTCCACTCAGCCCCAGCATTTT
TRBJ1-1 | few | TRBV6-1 | TRBD1 | CASSRRDRGTEAFF | TGTGCCAGCAGTCGCCGGGACAGGGGGACTGAAGCTTTCTTT
TRBJ2-5 | many | TRBV28 | TRBD2 | CASSLRGREWYF | TGTGCCAGCAGTTTGCGAGGGCGGGAGTGGTACTTC
TRBJ2-5 | NA | TRBV24-1 | NA | CATSRGHQETQYF | TGTGCCACCAGCAGGGGCCACCAAGAGACCCAGTACTTC
TRBJ2-2 | many | TRBV19 | TRBD1 | CASSTRSGQVGTGELFF | TGTGCCAGTAGTACGCGGTCCGGACAGGTTGGCACCGGGGAGCTGTTTTTT
TRBJ1-2 | NA | TRBV6-2/TRBV6-3 | NA | CASSNRDTHGYTF | TGTGCCAGCAGTAACCGGGACACACATGGCTACACCTTC
TRBJ2-7 | NA | TRBV7-2 | NA | CASSSKEVRWYEQYF | TGTGCCAGCAGCTCGAAGGAGGTGAGGTGGTACGAGCAGTACTTC
TRBJ2-7 | NA | TRBV28 | NA | CASRSMDGLYEQYF | TGTGCCAGCAGATCTATGGACGGACTCTACGAGCAGTACTTC
TRBJ1-2 | NA | TRBV12-3/TRBV12-4 | NA | CASSFYWGGGYTF | TGTGCCAGCAGTTTTTATTGGGGTGGAGGCTACACCTTC
TRBJ2-5 | many | TRBV24-1 | NA | CATSDLDSGVQETQYF | TGTGCCACCAGTGATTTGGATTCCGGGGTACAAGAGACCCAGTACTTC
TRBJ2-5 | many | TRBV19 | TRBD2 | CASAQRLADQETQYF | TGTGCCAGCGCTCAGAGACTAGCGGACCAAGAGACCCAGTACTTC
TRBJ1-1 | NA | TRBV12-3/TRBV12-4 | TRBD1 | CASSLARTGGTEAFF | TGTGCCAGCAGTTTAGCTAGGACAGGGGGCACTGAAGCTTTCTTT
TRBJ2-7 | NA | TRBV7-2 | NA | CASSLRAFPNYEQYF | TGTGCCAGCAGCCTCCGGGCCTTTCCAAACTACGAGCAGTACTTC
TRBJ2-7 | NA | TRBV12-3/TRBV12-4 | TRBD1 | CASSFPGQGDYEQYF | TGTGCCAGCAGTTTTCCGGGACAGGGAGACTACGAGCAGTACTTC
TRBJ2-2 | many | TRBV6-4 | NA | CASRQGPDTGELFF | TGTGCCAGCAGACAGGGTCCGGACACCGGGGAGCTGTTTTTT
TRBJ1-5 | many | TRBV6-2/TRBV6-3 | NA | CASSYIVAGNGQPQHF | TGTGCCAGCAGTTATATTGTGGCTGGGAATGGTCAGCCCCAGCATTTT
TRBJ1-2 | few | TRBV30 | NA | CAWSRDRTYGYTF | TGTGCCTGGAGCCGGGACCGCACCTATGGCTACACCTTC
TRBJ1-5 | NA | TRBV28 | NA | CASITWEGIQPQHF | TGTGCCAGTATTACTTGGGAGGGCATTCAGCCCCAGCATTTT
TRBJ2-7 | many | TRBV12-5 | NA | CASGTTDSPRGEQYF | TGTGCTAGTGGTACGACCGACAGTCCGAGGGGGGAGCAGTACTTC
TRBJ2-7 | NA | TRBV6-1 | NA | CASRISDEQYF | TGTGCCAGCAGAATTTCAGACGAGCAGTACTTC
TRBJ2-5 | many | TRBV6-5 | NA | CASSTRTQETQYF | TGTGCCAGCAGTACTAGGACTCAAGAGACCCAGTACTTC
TRBJ1-6 | once | TRBV7-2 | NA | CASSEQGRFYSPLHF | TGTGCCAGCAGTGAGCAGGGGCGGTTCTATTCACCCCTCCACTTT
TRBJ1-1 | many | TRBV30 | NA | CAWSEQSNTEAFF | TGTGCCTGGAGTGAGCAGAGCAACACTGAAGCTTTCTTT
TRBJ2-5 | many | TRBV7-2 | NA | CASSYSRGGETQYF | TGTGCCAGCAGCTATTCACGGGGAGGAGAGACCCAGTACTTC
TRBJ2-2 | few | TRBV7-8 | TRBD1 | CASSLWDRPNTGELFF | TGTGCCAGCAGCCTGTGGGACAGGCCCAACACCGGGGAGCTGTTTTTT
TRBJ2-7 | NA | TRBV6-1 | TRBD2 | CASTGSGGSSYEQYF | TGTGCCAGCACAGGTAGCGGGGGGTCCTCCTACGAGCAGTACTTC
TRBJ2-4 | few | TRBV6-5 | NA | CASSYSFDRVNIQYF | TGTGCCAGCAGTTACTCATTCGACAGAGTTAACATTCAGTACTTC
TRBJ2-5 | few | TRBV7-2 | NA | CASSLDWYQETQYF | TGTGCCAGCAGCTTAGACTGGTATCAAGAGACCCAGTACTTC